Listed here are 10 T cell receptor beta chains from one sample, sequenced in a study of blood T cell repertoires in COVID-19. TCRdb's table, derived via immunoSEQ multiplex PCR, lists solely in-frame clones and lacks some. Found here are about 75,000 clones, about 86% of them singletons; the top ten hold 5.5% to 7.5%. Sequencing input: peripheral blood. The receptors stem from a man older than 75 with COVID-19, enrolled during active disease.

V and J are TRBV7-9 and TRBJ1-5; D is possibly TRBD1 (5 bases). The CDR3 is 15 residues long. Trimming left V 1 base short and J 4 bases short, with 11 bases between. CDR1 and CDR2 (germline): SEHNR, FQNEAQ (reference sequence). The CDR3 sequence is CASSLGGPANQPQHF. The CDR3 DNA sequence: TGTGCCAGCAGCTTAGGGGGCCCCGCAAATCAGCCCCAGCATTTT.

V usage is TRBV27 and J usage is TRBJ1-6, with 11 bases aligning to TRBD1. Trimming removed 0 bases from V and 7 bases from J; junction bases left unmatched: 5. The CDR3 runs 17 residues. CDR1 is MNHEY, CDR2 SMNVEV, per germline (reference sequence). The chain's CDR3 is CASSLSPRDRGNSPLHF. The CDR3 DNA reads TGTGCCAGCAGTTTATCCCCTCGGGACAGGGGGAATTCACCCCTCCACTTT.

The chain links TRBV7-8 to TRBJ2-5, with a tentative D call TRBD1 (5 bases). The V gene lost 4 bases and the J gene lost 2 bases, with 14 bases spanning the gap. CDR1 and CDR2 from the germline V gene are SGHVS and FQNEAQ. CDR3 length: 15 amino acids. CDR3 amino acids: CASSSNTGYQETQYF. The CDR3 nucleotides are TGTGCCAGCAGCTCGAATACAGGTTATCAAGAGACCCAGTACTTC. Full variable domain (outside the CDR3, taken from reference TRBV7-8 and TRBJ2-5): GAGVSQSPRYKVAKRGQDVALRCDPISGHVSLFWYQQALGQGPEFLTYFQNEAQLDKSGLPSDRFFAERPEGSVSTLKIQRTQQEDSAVYLCASSSNTGYQETQYFGPGTRLLVL.

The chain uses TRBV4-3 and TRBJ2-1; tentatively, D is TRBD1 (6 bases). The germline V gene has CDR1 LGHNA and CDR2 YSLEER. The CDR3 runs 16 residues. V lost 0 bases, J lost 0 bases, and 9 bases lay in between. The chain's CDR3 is CASSQEGGSSYNEQFF. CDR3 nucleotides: TGCGCCAGCAGCCAAGAAGGGGGTAGCTCCTACAATGAGCAGTTCTTC.

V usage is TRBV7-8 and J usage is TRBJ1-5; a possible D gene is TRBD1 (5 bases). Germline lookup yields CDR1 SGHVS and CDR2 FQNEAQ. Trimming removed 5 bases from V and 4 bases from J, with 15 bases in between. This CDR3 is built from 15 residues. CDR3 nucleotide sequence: TGTGCCAGCAGCGCGGGGGAGGGCAATAATCAGCCCCAGCATTTT. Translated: CASSAGEGNNQPQHF.

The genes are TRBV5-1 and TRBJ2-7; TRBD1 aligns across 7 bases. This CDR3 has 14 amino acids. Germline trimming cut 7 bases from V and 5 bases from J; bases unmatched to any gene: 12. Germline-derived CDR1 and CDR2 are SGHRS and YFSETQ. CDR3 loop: CASGSTGASHEQYF. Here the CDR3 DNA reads TGCGCCAGCGGTAGCACAGGGGCGTCCCACGAGCAGTACTTC.

CDR3 in amino acids: CASSLARLSFNTQYF. The CDR3 nucleotides read TGTGCCAGCAGCTTAGCACGACTATCCTTTAATACGCAGTATTTT. The chain recombines TRBV7-6 with TRBJ2-3; maybe TRBD2 (5 bases). The CDR3 has 15 amino acids. The V gene lost 0 bases and the J gene lost 7 bases, with 14 bases spanning the gap. Germline CDR1 SGHVS, CDR2 FNYEAQ.

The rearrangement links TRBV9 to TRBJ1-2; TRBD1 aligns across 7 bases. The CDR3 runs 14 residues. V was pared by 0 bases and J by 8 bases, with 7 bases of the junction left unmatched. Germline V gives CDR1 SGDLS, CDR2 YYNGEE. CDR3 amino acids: CASSVDRGKEGYTF. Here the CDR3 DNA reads TGTGCCAGCAGCGTAGACAGGGGTAAAGAGGGCTACACCTTC.

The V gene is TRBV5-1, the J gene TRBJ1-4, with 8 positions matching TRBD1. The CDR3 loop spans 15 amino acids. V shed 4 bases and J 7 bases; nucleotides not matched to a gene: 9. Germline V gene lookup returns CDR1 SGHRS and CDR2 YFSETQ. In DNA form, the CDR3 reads TGCGCCAGCAGCCCCGCTACAGGGGGAGGTGAAAAACTGTTTTTT. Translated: CASSPATGGGEKLFF.

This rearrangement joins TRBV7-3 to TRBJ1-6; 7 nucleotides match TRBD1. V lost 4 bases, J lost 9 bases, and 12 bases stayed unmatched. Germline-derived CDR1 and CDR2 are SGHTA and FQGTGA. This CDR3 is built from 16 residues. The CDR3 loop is CASSYGVTGRSSPLHF. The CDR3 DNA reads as TGTGCCAGCAGCTATGGGGTGACAGGGCGTAGTTCACCCCTCCACTTT.